Listed here are 19 T cell receptor beta chains from one sample, sequenced in a study of OX40 agonist ivuxolimab in advanced cancers. Method: immunoSEQ multiplex PCR; TCRdb's copy keeps in-frame clones and lacks some. The table lists about 36,000 clones, 88% of them singletons. Specimen: CD4+ or CD8+ T cells sorted from blood, collected in a trial of the OX40 agonist ivuxolimab. Source of these receptors: an adult with an advanced solid tumor such as melanoma, head and neck, liver or kidney cancer.

The CDR3 reads CASSRGLPSTDTQYF. In DNA form, the CDR3 reads TGTGCCAGCAGCCGCGGCCTTCCTAGCACAGATACGCAGTATTTT. J is TRBJ2-3 and V is TRBV7-2; no reliable D call. Germline V gene sequence: CDR1 SGHTA, CDR2 FQGNSA. The germline V and J ends were trimmed by 5 bases and 0 bases, with 12 bases remaining between them. CDR3 length: 15 residues. The variable domain in full, completed from reference TRBV7-2 and TRBJ2-3, reads GAGVSQSPSNKVTEKGKDVELRCDPISGHTALYWYRQSLGQGLEFLIYFQGNSAPDKSGLPSDRFSAERTGGSVSTLTIQRTQQEDSAVYLCASSRGLPSTDTQYFGPGTRLTVL.

V and J are TRBV7-9 and TRBJ1-1; 12 bases are a match to TRBD1. Looked up from germline, CDR1 is SEHNR and CDR2 is FQNEAQ (reference sequence). After removal of 5 bases from V and 1 base from J, the junction contained 5 bases not matched to a gene. This CDR3 is built from 16 residues. The CDR3 DNA is TGTGCCAGCAGCGGACGGGACAGGGGGCGGAACACTGAAGCTTTCTTT. Protein product: CASSGRDRGRNTEAFF.

The chain combines TRBV7-3 with TRBJ1-2; 8 bases are a match to TRBD1. The CDR3 extends over 16 amino acids. Losses at the gene ends were 2 bases for V and 8 bases for J; bases not matched to a gene: 13. Germline loops: CDR1 SGHTA, CDR2 FQGTGA. The CDR3 loop is CASSLYGRTGKSGYTF. The CDR3 DNA reads as TGTGCCAGCAGCTTATATGGGCGGACAGGGAAAAGCGGCTACACCTTC.

The CDR3 sequence: CASSLVLQETQYF. The DNA for the CDR3 is TGTGCCAGCAGCTTAGTCCTTCAAGAGACCCAGTACTTC. The rearrangement uses TRBV7-6 and TRBJ2-5, with D uncertain. This CDR3 comprises 13 residues. V lost 1 base, J lost 2 bases, and 5 bases lay in between. Germline V CDR1 and CDR2: SGHVS, FNYEAQ. Based on the CDR3 plus reference TRBV7-6 and TRBJ2-5, the full variable domain is GAGVSQSPRYKVTKRGQDVALRCDPISGHVSLYWYRQALGQGPEFLTYFNYEAQQDKSGLPNDRFSAERPEGSISTLTIQRTEQRDSAMYRCASSLVLQETQYFGPGTRLLVL.

The chain combines TRBV28 with TRBJ2-7, with 14 bases matching TRBD2. From germline, CDR1 is MDHEN and CDR2 SYDVKM. This CDR3 is 17 amino acids long. The V segment lost 7 bases and the J segment 5 bases; nucleotides outside the gene matches: 13. CDR3 in amino acids: CASKGSGLAGEVHEQYF. The CDR3 DNA follows: TGTGCCAGCAAAGGCTCGGGACTAGCGGGAGAAGTCCACGAGCAGTACTTC.

This chain connects TRBV18 to TRBJ2-1, with D perhaps matching TRBD1 (5 bases). Germline V gene data show CDR1 as KGHSH and CDR2 as LQKENI. The CDR3 loop spans 14 amino acids. V lost 6 bases to trimming and J lost 0 bases, with 9 bases between them. CDR3 coding DNA: TGTGCCAGCTCCCGACAGTACTCCTACAATGAGCAGTTCTTC. This sequence encodes CASSRQYSYNEQFF.

This clone turned up a few times. The chain carries TRBV9 and TRBJ2-3; maybe TRBD2 (6 bases). Looked up from germline, CDR1 is SGDLS and CDR2 is YYNGEE. The V gene lost 4 bases and the J gene lost 1 base, with 13 bases spanning the gap. CDR3 length equals 15 residues. The CDR3 bases are TGTGCCAGCAGCCGTAGGCGGGGAGGCACAGATACGCAGTATTTT. This codes for CASSRRRGGTDTQYF.

This clone came up once. The rearrangement joins TRBV28 to TRBJ2-1; a weak D match, TRBD1 (5 bases). The CDR3 covers 16 residues. Germline-derived CDR1 and CDR2 are MDHEN and SYDVKM. V was pared by 3 bases and J by 3 bases, with 15 bases between. CDR3 bases: TGTGCCAGCAGTTTGGGGCGGAAACGCTACTACAATGAGCAGTTCTTC. Translation: CASSLGRKRYYNEQFF.

The V and J genes are TRBV4-1 and TRBJ2-6; D uncertain. The CDR3 has 18 amino acids. The germline CDR1 and CDR2 sequences are MGHRA and YSYEKL. V was shortened by 3 bases and J by 4 bases, with 19 bases between the two germline ends. DNA of the CDR3: TGCGCCAGCAGCCACCCCACCTTGGGCCCCGACGGGGCCAACGTCCTGACTTTC. This translates into CASSHPTLGPDGANVLTF.

CDR3 DNA: TGTGCCAGTAGTATAGGAACAGAGTTCTATGGCTACACCTTC. Protein: CASSIGTEFYGYTF. The rearrangement links TRBV19 to TRBJ1-2; D ambiguous. Deletions cut 1 base from V and 4 bases from J, with 10 bases between. Germline values: CDR1 LNHDA, CDR2 SQIVND (reference sequence). The CDR3 contains 14 residues.

The chain combines TRBV9 with TRBJ2-3; no clear D. CDR1 and CDR2 (germline): SGDLS, YYNGEE. This CDR3 comprises 14 residues. Trimming shortened V by 1 base and J by 0 bases, and 6 bases separated the two germline ends. CDR3 DNA: TGTGCCAGCAGCGTACAGACTAGCACAGATACGCAGTATTTT. Amino acids: CASSVQTSTDTQYF.

V gene TRBV5-1 combines with J gene TRBJ1-2; D is unresolved. In germline, CDR1 is SGHRS, CDR2 YFSETQ. V lost 0 bases and J 5 bases, leaving 14 bases between the germline ends. CDR3 length equals 15 residues. Here the CDR3 reads CASSLGEVRSYGYTF. In DNA form, the CDR3 reads TGCGCCAGCAGCTTGGGGGAGGTAAGAAGTTATGGCTACACCTTC. The complete variable domain, with remaining parts taken from reference TRBV5-1 and TRBJ1-2, reads KAGVTQTPRYLIKTRGQQVTLSCSPISGHRSVSWYQQTPGQGLQFLFEYFSETQRNKGNFPGRFSGRQFSNSRSEMNVSTLELGDSALYLCASSLGEVRSYGYTFGSGTRLTVV.

This chain connects TRBV7-8 to TRBJ1-2; a possible D gene is TRBD1 (6 bases). The CDR3 loop spans 12 amino acids. Trimming stripped 3 bases from V and 9 bases from J, with 11 bases between. Germline-derived CDR1 and CDR2 are SGHVS and FQNEAQ. The CDR3 loop is CASSLEGVSYTF. The CDR3 DNA reads as TGTGCCAGCAGCTTGGAGGGGGTTAGCTACACCTTC.

The rearrangement joins TRBV7-3 to TRBJ2-1; 16 positions match TRBD2. Germline V gene sequence: CDR1 SGHTA, CDR2 FQGTGA. This CDR3 is 18 amino acids long. Trimming removed 1 base from V and 8 bases from J; junction bases left unmatched: 8. The CDR3 DNA follows: TGTGCCAGCAGCTTAAAGGGACGGGGACTAGCGGGAGGGGATGAGCAGTTCTTC. Its translation is CASSLKGRGLAGGDEQFF.

V usage is TRBV7-9 and J usage is TRBJ2-5; 13 bases match TRBD2. The CDR3 length is 17 residues. Trimming at V came to 1 base and at J to 1 base, leaving 3 bases not matched to a gene. CDR1 and CDR2 (germline): SEHNR, FQNEAQ (reference sequence). Here the CDR3 DNA reads TGTGCCAGCAGCTTAGGGACTAGCGGGGGCCCCCAAGAGACCCAGTACTTC. It encodes CASSLGTSGGPQETQYF.

The V call is TRBV7-2, the J call TRBJ2-5; tentative D call: TRBD2 (5 bases). The length of the CDR3 is 14 residues. Trimming pared 1 base from V and 1 base from J, leaving 7 bases between. Germline CDR1 reads SGHTA; CDR2 reads FQGNSA. This CDR3 reads CASSLGGLQETQYF. The DNA for the CDR3 is TGTGCCAGCAGCTTAGGAGGGCTCCAAGAGACCCAGTACTTC.

The V and J genes are TRBV28 and TRBJ2-5, with D unresolved. The closer fit of TRBJ2-7 to the DNA end suggests the J call may be wrong. The CDR3 covers 12 residues. The germline V gene has CDR1 MDHEN and CDR2 SYDVKM. DNA of the CDR3: TGTGCCAGCAGTCTGGTTTTTGCCGAGCAGTACTTC. This codes for CASSLVFAEQYF.

The CDR3 is CASSLEGGLRGNTIYF. CDR3 DNA sequence: TGTGCCAGCAGCTTAGAGGGGGGCTTGCGGGGAAACACCATATATTTT. The V gene is TRBV7-8, the J gene TRBJ1-3; TRBD1 might be the D (6 bases). Germline CDR1 is SGHVS and CDR2 is FQNEAQ. Trimming cost V 1 base and J 4 bases, with 14 bases left between them. The CDR3 is made up of 16 amino acids.

The gene calls are TRBV5-6 and TRBJ1-3; no reliable D call. Trimming shortened V by 5 bases and J by 0 bases, and 9 bases separated the two germline ends. CDR3 size: 14 residues. CDR1 and CDR2 (germline): SGHDT, YYEEEE. The CDR3 is CASSFYLSGNTIYF. For the CDR3, the DNA is TGTGCCAGCAGTTTTTACCTCTCTGGAAACACCATATATTTT.